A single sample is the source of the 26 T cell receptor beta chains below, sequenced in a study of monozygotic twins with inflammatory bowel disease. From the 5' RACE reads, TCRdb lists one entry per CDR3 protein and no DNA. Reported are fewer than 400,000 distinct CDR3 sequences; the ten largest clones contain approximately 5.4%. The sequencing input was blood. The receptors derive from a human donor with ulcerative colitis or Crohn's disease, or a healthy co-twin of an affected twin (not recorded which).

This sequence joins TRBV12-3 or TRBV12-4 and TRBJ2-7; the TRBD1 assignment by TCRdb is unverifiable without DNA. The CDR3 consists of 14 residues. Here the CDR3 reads CASIPPRGPYEQYF.

CDR3 loop: CATRAGTQETQYF. The V and J genes are TRBV24-1 and TRBJ2-5; TCRdb calls TRBD2, which cannot be checked without DNA. The CDR3 length is 13 residues. Germline V gene sequence: CDR1 KGHDR, CDR2 SFDVKD.

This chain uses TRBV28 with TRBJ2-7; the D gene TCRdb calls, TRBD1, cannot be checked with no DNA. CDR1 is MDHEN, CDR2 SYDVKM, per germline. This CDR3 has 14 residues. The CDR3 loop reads CASRGPGQDYEQYF. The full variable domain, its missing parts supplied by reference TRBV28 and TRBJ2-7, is DVKVTQSSRYLVKRTGEKVFLECVQDMDHENMFWYRQDPGLGLRLIYFSYDVKMKEKGDIPEGYSVSREKKERFSLILESASTNQTSMYLCASRGPGQDYEQYFGPGTRLTVT.

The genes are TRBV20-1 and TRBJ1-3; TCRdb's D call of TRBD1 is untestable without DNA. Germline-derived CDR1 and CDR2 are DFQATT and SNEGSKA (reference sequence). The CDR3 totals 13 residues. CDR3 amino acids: CSASSEQGGGIYF.

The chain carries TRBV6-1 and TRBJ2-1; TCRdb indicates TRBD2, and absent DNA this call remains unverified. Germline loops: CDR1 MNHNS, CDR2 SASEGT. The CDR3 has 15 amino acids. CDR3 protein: CASSIRLAGAHEQFF.

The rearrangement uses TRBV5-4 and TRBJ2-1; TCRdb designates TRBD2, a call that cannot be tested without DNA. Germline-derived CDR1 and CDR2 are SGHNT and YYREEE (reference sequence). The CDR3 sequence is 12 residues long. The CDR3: CASSSSGSEQFF.

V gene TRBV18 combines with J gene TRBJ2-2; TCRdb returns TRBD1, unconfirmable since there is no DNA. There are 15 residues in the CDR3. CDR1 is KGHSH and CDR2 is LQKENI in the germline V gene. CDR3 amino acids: CASSPNVGRTGELFF.

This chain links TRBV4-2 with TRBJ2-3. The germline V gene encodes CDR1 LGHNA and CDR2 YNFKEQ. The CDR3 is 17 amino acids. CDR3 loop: CASSQDPQYASTDTQYF.

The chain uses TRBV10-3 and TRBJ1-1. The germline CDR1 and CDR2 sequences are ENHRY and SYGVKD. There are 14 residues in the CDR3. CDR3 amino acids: CAIGAGALNTEAFF.

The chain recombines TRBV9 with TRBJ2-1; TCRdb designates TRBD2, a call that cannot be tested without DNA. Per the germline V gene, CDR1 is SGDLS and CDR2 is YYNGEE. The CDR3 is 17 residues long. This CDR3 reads CASSVGSSGGSYNEQFF.

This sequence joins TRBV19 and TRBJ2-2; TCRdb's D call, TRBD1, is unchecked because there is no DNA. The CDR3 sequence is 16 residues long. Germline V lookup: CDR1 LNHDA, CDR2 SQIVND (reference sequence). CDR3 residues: CASHRDRGLNTGELFF. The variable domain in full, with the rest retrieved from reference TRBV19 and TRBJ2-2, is DGGITQSPKYLFRKEGQNVTLSCEQNLNHDAMYWYRQDPGQGLRLIYYSQIVNDFQKGDIAEGYSVSREKKESFPLTVTSAQKNPTAFYLCASHRDRGLNTGELFFGEGSRLTVL.

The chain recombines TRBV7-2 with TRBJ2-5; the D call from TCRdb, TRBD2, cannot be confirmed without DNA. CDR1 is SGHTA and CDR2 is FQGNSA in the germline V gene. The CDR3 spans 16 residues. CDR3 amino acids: CASSLARQGGQETQYF.

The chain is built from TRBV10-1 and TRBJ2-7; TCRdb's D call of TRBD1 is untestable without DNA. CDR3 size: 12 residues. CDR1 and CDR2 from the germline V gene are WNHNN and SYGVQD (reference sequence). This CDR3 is CASSWDRGMQYF.

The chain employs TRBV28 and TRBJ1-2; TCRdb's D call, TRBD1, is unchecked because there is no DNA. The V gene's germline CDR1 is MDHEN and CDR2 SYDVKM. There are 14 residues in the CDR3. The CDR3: CASNPPGGPYGYTF.

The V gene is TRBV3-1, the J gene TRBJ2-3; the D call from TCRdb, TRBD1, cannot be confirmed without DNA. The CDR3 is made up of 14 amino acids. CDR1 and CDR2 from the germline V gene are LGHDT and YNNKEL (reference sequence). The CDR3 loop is CASSQIDRADTQYF.

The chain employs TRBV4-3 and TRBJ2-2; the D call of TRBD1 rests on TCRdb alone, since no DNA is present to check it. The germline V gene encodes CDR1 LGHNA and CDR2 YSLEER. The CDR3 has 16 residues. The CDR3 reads CASSQQGAWNTGELFF.

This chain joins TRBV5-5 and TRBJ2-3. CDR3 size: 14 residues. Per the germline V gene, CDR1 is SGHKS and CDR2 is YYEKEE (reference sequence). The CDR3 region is CASSLGLAEITQYF.

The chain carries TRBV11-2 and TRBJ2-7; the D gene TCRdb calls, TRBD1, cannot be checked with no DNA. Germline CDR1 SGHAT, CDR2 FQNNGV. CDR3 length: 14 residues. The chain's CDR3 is CASSSNRGLGEQYF.

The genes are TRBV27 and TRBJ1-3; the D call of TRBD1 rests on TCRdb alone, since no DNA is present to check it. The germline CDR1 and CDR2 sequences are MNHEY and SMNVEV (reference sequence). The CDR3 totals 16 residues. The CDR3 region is CASSFSGDLSGNTIYF.

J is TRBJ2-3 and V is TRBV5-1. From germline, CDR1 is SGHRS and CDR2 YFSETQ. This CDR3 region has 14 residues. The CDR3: CASSLPDFTDTQYF.

CDR3 residues: CASSLGLGYNEQFF. V gene TRBV5-6 combines with J gene TRBJ2-1. Germline CDR1 and CDR2: SGHDT and YYEEEE. The CDR3 loop spans 14 amino acids.

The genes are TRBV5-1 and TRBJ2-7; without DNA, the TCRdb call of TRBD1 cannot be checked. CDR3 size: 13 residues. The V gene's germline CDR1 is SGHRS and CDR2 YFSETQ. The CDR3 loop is CASSRGQRDEQYF.

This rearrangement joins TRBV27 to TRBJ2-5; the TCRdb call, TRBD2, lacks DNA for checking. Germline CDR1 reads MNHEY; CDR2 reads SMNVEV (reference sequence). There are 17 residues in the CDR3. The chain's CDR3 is CASSNGTSGAIQETQYF.

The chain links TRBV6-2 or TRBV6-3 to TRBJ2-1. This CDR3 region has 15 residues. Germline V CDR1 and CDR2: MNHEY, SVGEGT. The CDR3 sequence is CASSYSGFAYNEQFF.

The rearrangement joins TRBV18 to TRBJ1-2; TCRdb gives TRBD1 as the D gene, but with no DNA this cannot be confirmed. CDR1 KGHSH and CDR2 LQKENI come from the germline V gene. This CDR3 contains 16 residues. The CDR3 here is CASSPYRDRNNYGYTF.

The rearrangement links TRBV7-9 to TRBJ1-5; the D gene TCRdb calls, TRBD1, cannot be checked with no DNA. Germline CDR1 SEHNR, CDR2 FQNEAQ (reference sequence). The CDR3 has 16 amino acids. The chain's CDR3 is CASSGETGVVDQPQHF.